The 17 T cell receptor beta chains below come from one sample, sequenced in a study of preoperative IRX-2 immunotherapy in early breast cancer. The treatment is: preoperative locoregional IRX-2 cytokine immunotherapy. The protocol was immunoSEQ multiplex PCR, while the TCRdb copy is restricted to in-frame clones and leaves out a portion. The repertoire has more than 2,500 clones, about 80% of them found once; the top ten carry approximately 13%. The material sequenced was tumor tissue, taken after IRX-2 immunotherapy. These receptor sequences come from a human donor with breast cancer.

DNA of the CDR3: TGTGCCAGCAGCCCTTCGGGGGATCTGGGCTATGGCTACACCTTC. It specifies CASSPSGDLGYGYTF. The chain uses TRBV11-3 and TRBJ1-2; tentative D call: TRBD1 (5 bases). V gave up 5 bases and J gave up 4 bases, with 17 bases separating them. From germline, CDR1 is SGHNT and CDR2 YENEEA. The CDR3 consists of 15 residues.

In this sample, this clone is large. The chain uses TRBV15 and TRBJ2-6; 11 bases match TRBD1. The CDR3 length is 15 residues. V shed 8 bases, J shed 0 bases, and the junction held 0 bases outside the gene matches. In germline, CDR1 is LNHNV, CDR2 YYDKDF (reference sequence). For the CDR3, the DNA is TGTGCCACCGGGACAGGGGGCTCTGGGGCCAACGTCCTGACTTTC. Its protein is CATGTGGSGANVLTF.

The chain joins TRBV29-1 to TRBJ2-3; 10 nucleotides align to TRBD1. J gave up 4 bases and V 0 bases, and 7 bases lay outside the gene matches. Germline CDR1 and CDR2: SQVTM and ANQGSEA. CDR3 size: 16 residues. CDR3 bases: TGCAGCGTTGAAGATCCGAGGACAGGGGGGCCAGATACGCAGTATTTT. This translates into CSVEDPRTGGPDTQYF.

The chain joins TRBV6-8 to TRBJ2-2, with a tentative D call TRBD1 (5 bases). Germline-derived CDR1 and CDR2 are MNHGY and SAAAGT. With 6 bases removed from V and 0 bases from J, the gap between germline ends came to 8 bases. CDR3 length: 14 amino acids. CDR3 sequence reads: CASRPGSNTGELFF. CDR3 coding DNA: TGTGCCAGCAGGCCAGGGTCGAACACCGGGGAGCTGTTTTTT.

This CDR3 is CASSIGYNYGYTF. DNA of the CDR3: TGTGCCAGTAGTATAGGGTACAACTATGGCTACACCTTC. This chain joins TRBV19 and TRBJ1-2; no firm D call. V dropped 1 base and J dropped 2 bases, with 5 bases sitting between them. CDR3 length: 13 residues. CDR1 LNHDA and CDR2 SQIVND come from the germline V gene (reference sequence).

This clone was counted a few times. CDR3 sequence: CASSSPVGVGSGNTIYF. The CDR3 nucleotides are TGTGCCAGCAGTTCCCCGGTGGGGGTCGGATCTGGAAACACCATATATTTT. The chain uses TRBV6-8 and TRBJ1-3; maybe TRBD1 (5 bases). Germline V gene lookup returns CDR1 MNHGY and CDR2 SAAAGT. The CDR3 sequence is 17 residues long. V was trimmed by 4 bases and J by 1 base, leaving 17 bases between them.

The V gene is TRBV5-1, the J gene TRBJ1-6; D gene unclear. Germline assignment: CDR1 SGHRS and CDR2 YFSETQ. V was shortened by 3 bases and J by 7 bases, with 11 bases between the two germline ends. This CDR3 has 14 amino acids. CDR3 coding DNA: TGCGCCAGCAGCTCGTCACTTGGAAATTCACCCCTCCACTTT. Its translation: CASSSSLGNSPLHF. Variable domain in full (rest from reference TRBV5-1 and TRBJ1-6): KAGVTQTPRYLIKTRGQQVTLSCSPISGHRSVSWYQQTPGQGLQFLFEYFSETQRNKGNFPGRFSGRQFSNSRSEMNVSTLELGDSALYLCASSSSLGNSPLHFGNGTRLTVT.

This chain joins TRBV6-8 and TRBJ2-7; no reliable D call. The CDR3 runs to 12 residues. The germline gives CDR1 MNHGY, CDR2 SAAAGT. V lost 5 bases and J lost 4, with 9 bases in between. The CDR3 nucleotides are TGTGCCAGCAGTGAGGATAGGTACGAGCAGTACTTC. Encoded protein: CASSEDRYEQYF.

This sequence joins TRBV19 and TRBJ2-7, with 9 bases identical to TRBD2. There are 14 residues in the CDR3. Germline assignment: CDR1 LNHDA and CDR2 SQIVND (reference sequence). The ends lost 7 bases at V and 3 bases at J; junction bases unmatched: 7. The CDR3 DNA sequence: TGTGCCAGTACCTCGGGACTAGCTTTCTACGAGCAGTACTTC. It specifies CASTSGLAFYEQYF.

This clone was observed a handful of times. The chain joins TRBV6-8 to TRBJ2-5; 8 bases match TRBD1. This CDR3 region has 15 residues. Germline assignment: CDR1 MNHGY and CDR2 SAAAGT. V shed 4 bases and J 4 bases; nucleotides not matched to a gene: 8. CDR3 residues: CASSLSTDRVETQYF. CDR3 bases: TGTGCCAGCAGTTTATCCACGGACAGGGTAGAGACCCAGTACTTC.

This chain joins TRBV11-3 and TRBJ2-3; 10 nucleotides agree with TRBD2. The ends lost 6 bases at V and 4 bases at J; junction bases unmatched: 10. The germline gives CDR1 SGHNT, CDR2 YENEEA. CDR3 length: 16 amino acids. The DNA of the CDR3 is TGTGCCAGCAGTCAGGAAGGACTAGCGGCGGCAGATACGCAGTATTTT. This codes for CASSQEGLAAADTQYF.

V gene TRBV11-3 combines with J gene TRBJ2-4, with 8 bases fitting TRBD1. Germline V gene lookup returns CDR1 SGHNT and CDR2 YENEEA. The CDR3 is made up of 14 amino acids. Unmatched junction bases numbered 1, after V lost 3 bases and J lost 3 bases. The CDR3 DNA sequence: TGTGCCAGCAGCTTGGGACAGGACAAAAACATTCAGTACTTC. It encodes CASSLGQDKNIQYF. Full variable domain (outside the CDR3, taken from reference TRBV11-3 and TRBJ2-4): EAGVVQSPRYKIIEKKQPVAFWCNPISGHNTLYWYLQNLGQGPELLIRYENEEAVDDSQLPKDRFSAERLKGVDSTLKIQPAELGDSAVYLCASSLGQDKNIQYFGAGTRLSVL.

Sample share makes this clone large. The chain uses TRBV11-3 and TRBJ2-3; the D gene is possibly TRBD1 (5 bases). Germline-derived CDR1 and CDR2 are SGHNT and YENEEA. Trimming shortened V by 5 bases and J by 4 bases, and 19 bases separated the two germline ends. The CDR3 length is 16 residues. The CDR3 loop is CASSPGQEVSSDTQYF. As DNA, the CDR3 is TGTGCCAGCAGCCCCGGACAAGAGGTTTCGTCAGATACGCAGTATTTT.

The chain combines TRBV5-1 with TRBJ2-2; 7 nucleotides line up with TRBD2. The V segment lost 7 bases and the J segment 6 bases; nucleotides outside the gene matches: 12. The CDR3 runs to 15 residues. Germline-derived CDR1 and CDR2 are SGHRS and YFSETQ. CDR3 sequence reads: CASSLPGGLAGELFF. As DNA, the CDR3 is TGCGCCAGCTCCCTACCGGGGGGTTTGGCCGGGGAGCTGTTTTTT.

This clone was recorded once. The V and J genes are TRBV6-8 and TRBJ1-1, with D tentatively TRBD1 (6 bases). Germline CDR1 and CDR2: MNHGY and SAAAGT. The CDR3 consists of 13 residues. Trimming left V 5 bases short and J 0 bases short, with 7 bases between. CDR3 region: CASSDRMNTEAFF. The CDR3 DNA is TGTGCCAGCAGTGACAGGATGAACACTGAAGCTTTCTTT.

The rearrangement joins TRBV18 to TRBJ2-7; 7 positions agree with TRBD2. The CDR3 sequence is 14 residues long. CDR1 and CDR2 from the germline V gene are KGHSH and LQKENI. After removal of 0 bases from V and 2 bases from J, the junction contained 1 base not matched to a gene. The CDR3 loop is CASSPPGLPYEQYF. The CDR3 DNA is TGTGCCAGCTCACCACCGGGACTACCCTACGAGCAGTACTTC.

V gene TRBV11-3 combines with J gene TRBJ2-3, with 12 bases fitting TRBD2. V lost 5 bases, J lost 5 bases, and 8 bases stayed unmatched. CDR1 and CDR2 (germline): SGHNT, YENEEA. The CDR3 is 16 amino acids. As DNA, the CDR3 is TGTGCCAGCAGCCCGGGCGAGACTAGCGGGAGAGATACGCAGTATTTT. It encodes CASSPGETSGRDTQYF.